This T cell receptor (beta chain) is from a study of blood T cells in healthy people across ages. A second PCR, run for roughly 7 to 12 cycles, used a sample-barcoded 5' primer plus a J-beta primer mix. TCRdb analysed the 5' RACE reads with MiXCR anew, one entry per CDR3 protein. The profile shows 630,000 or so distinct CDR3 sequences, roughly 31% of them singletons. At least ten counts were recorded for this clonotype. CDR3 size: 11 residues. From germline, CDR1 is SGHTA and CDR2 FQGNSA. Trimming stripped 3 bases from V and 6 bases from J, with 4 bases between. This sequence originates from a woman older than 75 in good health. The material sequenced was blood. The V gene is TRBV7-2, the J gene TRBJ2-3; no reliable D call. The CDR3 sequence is CASSFRDTQYF. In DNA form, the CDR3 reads TGTGCCAGCAGCTTTAGGGATACGCAGTATTTT.